This T cell receptor beta chain was retrieved from a study of T cell changes during pregnancy in multiple sclerosis. A word on this clone: The same CDR3 arises from other DNA sequences in this sample as well.

Trimming took off 5 bases at V and 0 bases at J, with 10 bases between the two ends. Germline V CDR1 and CDR2: LNHDA, SQIVND (reference sequence). The CDR3 has 14 residues. This table comes from immunoSEQ multiplex PCR, and its TCRdb copy is limited to in-frame clones, with some not included. The data hold under 75,000 clones, with roughly 92% observed a single time. The TCR comes from a female donor with multiple sclerosis, enrolled in a pregnancy study. The source was CD8+ T cells from peripheral blood mononuclear cells, collected in the second trimester of pregnancy. V gene TRBV19 combines with J gene TRBJ1-1, with a tentative D call TRBD1 (5 bases). CDR3 sequence (DNA): TGTGCCAGTAGTGTGGGGGGACTGAACACTGAAGCTTTCTTT. This codes for CASSVGGLNTEAFF.